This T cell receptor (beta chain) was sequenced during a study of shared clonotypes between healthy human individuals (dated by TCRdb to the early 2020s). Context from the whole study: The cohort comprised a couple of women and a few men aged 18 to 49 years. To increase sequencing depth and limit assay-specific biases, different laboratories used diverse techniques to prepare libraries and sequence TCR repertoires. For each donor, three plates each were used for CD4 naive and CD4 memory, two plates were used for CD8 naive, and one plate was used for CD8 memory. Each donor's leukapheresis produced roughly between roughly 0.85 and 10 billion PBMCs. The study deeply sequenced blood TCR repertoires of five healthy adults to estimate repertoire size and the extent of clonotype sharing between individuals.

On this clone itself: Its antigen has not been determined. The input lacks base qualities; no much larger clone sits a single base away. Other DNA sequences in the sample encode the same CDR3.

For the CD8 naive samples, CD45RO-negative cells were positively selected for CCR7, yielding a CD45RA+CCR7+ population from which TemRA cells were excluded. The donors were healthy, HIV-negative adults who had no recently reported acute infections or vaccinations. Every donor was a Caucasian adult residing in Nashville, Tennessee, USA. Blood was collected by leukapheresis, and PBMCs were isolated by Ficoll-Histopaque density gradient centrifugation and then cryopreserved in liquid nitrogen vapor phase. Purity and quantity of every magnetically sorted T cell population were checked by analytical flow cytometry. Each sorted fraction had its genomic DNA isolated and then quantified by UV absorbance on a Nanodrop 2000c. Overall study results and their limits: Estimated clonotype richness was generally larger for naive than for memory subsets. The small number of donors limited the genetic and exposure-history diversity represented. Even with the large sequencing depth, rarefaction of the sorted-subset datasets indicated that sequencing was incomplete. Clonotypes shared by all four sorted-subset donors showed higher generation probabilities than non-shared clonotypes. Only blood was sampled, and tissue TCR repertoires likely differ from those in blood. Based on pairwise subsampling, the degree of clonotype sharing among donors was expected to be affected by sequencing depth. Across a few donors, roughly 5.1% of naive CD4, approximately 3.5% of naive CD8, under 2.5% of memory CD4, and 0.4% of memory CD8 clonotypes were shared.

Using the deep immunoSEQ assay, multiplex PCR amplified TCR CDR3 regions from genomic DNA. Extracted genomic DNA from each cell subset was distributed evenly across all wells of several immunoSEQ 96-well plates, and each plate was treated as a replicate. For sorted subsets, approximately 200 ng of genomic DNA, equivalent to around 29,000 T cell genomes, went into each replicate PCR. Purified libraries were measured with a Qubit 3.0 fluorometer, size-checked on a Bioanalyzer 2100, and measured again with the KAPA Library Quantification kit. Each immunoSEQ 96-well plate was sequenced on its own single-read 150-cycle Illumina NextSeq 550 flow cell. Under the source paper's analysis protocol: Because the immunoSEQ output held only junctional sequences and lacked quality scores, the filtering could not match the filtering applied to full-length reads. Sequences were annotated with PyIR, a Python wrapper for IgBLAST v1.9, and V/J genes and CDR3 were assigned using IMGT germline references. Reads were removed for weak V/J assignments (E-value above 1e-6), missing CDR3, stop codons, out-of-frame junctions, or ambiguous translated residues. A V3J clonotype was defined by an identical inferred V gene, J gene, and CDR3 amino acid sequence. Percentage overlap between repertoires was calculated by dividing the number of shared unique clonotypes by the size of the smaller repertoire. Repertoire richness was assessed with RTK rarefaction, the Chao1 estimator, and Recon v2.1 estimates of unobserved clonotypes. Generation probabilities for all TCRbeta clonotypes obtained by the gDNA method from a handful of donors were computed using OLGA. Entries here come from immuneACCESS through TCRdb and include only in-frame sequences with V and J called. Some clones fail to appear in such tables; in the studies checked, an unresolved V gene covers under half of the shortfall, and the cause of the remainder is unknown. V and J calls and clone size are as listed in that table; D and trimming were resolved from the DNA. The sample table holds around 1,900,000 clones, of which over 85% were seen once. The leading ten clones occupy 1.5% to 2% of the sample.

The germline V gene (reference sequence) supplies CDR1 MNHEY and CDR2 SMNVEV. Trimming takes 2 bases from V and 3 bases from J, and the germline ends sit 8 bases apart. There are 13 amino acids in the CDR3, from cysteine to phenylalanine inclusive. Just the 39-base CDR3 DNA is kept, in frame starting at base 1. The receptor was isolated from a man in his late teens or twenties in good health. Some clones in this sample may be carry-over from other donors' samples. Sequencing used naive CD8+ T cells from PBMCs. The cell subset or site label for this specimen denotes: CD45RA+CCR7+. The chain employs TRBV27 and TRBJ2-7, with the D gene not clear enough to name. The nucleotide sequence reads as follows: TGTGCCAGCAGTTTAGGAACGAACTACGAGCAGTACTTC. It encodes CASSLGTNYEQYF.